This T cell receptor beta chain emerged from a study of T cell responses to AZD1222 COVID-19 vaccine. Generated by immunoSEQ multiplex PCR, the TCRdb table keeps only in-frame clones and is missing some. This sample yields 65,000 to 80,000 clones, of which approximately 90% are seen a single time; about a quarter belongs to the top ten. The sequence was collected from an adult in good health. The material was peripheral blood, obtained on day 0 of AZD1222 vaccination.

Here the CDR3 DNA reads TGTGCCAGCAACTACGGGACAGCGAACTATGGCTACACCTTC. Its protein product is CASNYGTANYGYTF. This rearrangement joins TRBV7-9 to TRBJ1-2; 7 nucleotides match TRBD1. Germline CDR1 and CDR2: SEHNR and FQNEAQ (reference sequence). Trimming cost V 7 bases and J 2 bases; bases outside gene matches: 7. The CDR3 totals 14 residues. Together with reference TRBV7-9 and TRBJ1-2, the CDR3 gives the full variable domain: DTGVSQNPRHKITKRGQNVTFRCDPISEHNRLYWYRQTLGQGPEFLTYFQNEAQLEKSRLLSDRFSAERPKGSFSTLEIQRTEQGDSAMYLCASNYGTANYGYTFGSGTRLTVV.